A selection of T cell receptor beta chains follows, all from one sample in a study of Ad26.COV2.S vaccination and SARS-CoV-2 variants. Assay used: immunoSEQ multiplex PCR; TCRdb lists only in-frame clones, some missing. The sample lists about 400,000 clones; approximately 90% were seen once. The sample consisted of peripheral blood, taken in a trial of Ad26.COV2.S vaccine versus placebo. All receptors derive from a person aged 18-65 years who received the Ad26.COV2.S COVID-19 vaccine or a placebo. The CDR3 runs from the conserved cysteine through the conserved F or W. The order of the fields is D gene, CDR3 length, V gene, J gene, clone size, CDR3 protein, CDR3 DNA. The D gene is left open where the match is weak. Some rows mark clone size as missing; the rest say once, few, many or name a class of expanded clone.

d_gene: -; len: 17; v_gene: TRBV4-3; j_gene: TRBJ2-1; abundance: -; CDR3aa: CASSQYTGGGRNNEQFF; CDR3nt: TGCGCCAGCAGCCAGTACACAGGGGGGGGGCGAAACAATGAGCAGTTCTTC
d_gene: TRBD2; len: 16; v_gene: TRBV28; j_gene: TRBJ2-2; abundance: -; CDR3aa: CARSSFGGGGTGELFF; CDR3nt: TGTGCCCGCAGTTCCTTTGGCGGGGGGGGCACCGGGGAGCTGTTTTTT
d_gene: -; len: 12; v_gene: TRBV5-5; j_gene: TRBJ2-7; abundance: -; CDR3aa: CASSTDSYEQYF; CDR3nt: TGTGCCAGCAGCACCGACAGCTACGAGCAGTACTTC
d_gene: -; len: 14; v_gene: TRBV6-5; j_gene: TRBJ1-1; abundance: -; CDR3aa: CASAAFIMNTEAFF; CDR3nt: TGTGCCAGCGCAGCGTTCATCATGAACACTGAAGCTTTCTTT
d_gene: -; len: 14; v_gene: TRBV27; j_gene: TRBJ1-1; abundance: -; CDR3aa: CASSLAGMYTEAFF; CDR3nt: TGTGCCAGCAGTTTAGCAGGGATGTACACTGAAGCTTTCTTT
d_gene: -; len: 16; v_gene: TRBV6-6; j_gene: TRBJ1-1; abundance: -; CDR3aa: CASDFSRGLMNTEAFF; CDR3nt: TGTGCCAGCGACTTCTCACGGGGACTAATGAACACTGAAGCTTTCTTT
d_gene: TRBD1; len: 15; v_gene: TRBV9; j_gene: TRBJ2-3; abundance: -; CDR3aa: CASSPGTGGTDTQYF; CDR3nt: TGTGCCAGCAGCCCCGGGACAGGGGGCACAGATACGCAGTATTTT
d_gene: -; len: 13; v_gene: TRBV19; j_gene: TRBJ2-7; abundance: -; CDR3aa: CASSPRVAYEQYF; CDR3nt: TGTGCCAGTAGTCCGAGGGTCGCCTACGAGCAGTACTTC
d_gene: -; len: 14; v_gene: TRBV5-1; j_gene: TRBJ1-1; abundance: -; CDR3aa: CASSFGQMNTEAFF; CDR3nt: TGCGCCAGCAGCTTCGGACAGATGAACACTGAAGCTTTCTTT
d_gene: -; len: 13; v_gene: TRBV4-3; j_gene: TRBJ1-1; abundance: -; CDR3aa: CASSQDTAREAFF; CDR3nt: TGCGCCAGCAGCCAAGATACCGCGAGGGAAGCTTTCTTT
d_gene: -; len: 14; v_gene: TRBV7-2; j_gene: TRBJ1-2; abundance: few; CDR3aa: CASSLGMGYYGYTF; CDR3nt: TGTGCCAGCAGCTTAGGGATGGGGTACTATGGCTACACCTTC
d_gene: -; len: 14; v_gene: TRBV18; j_gene: TRBJ2-7; abundance: -; CDR3aa: CASSPGRPGLEQYF; CDR3nt: TGTGCCAGCTCACCGGGACGGCCCGGATTGGAGCAGTACTTC
d_gene: -; len: 14; v_gene: TRBV25-1; j_gene: TRBJ2-2; abundance: -; CDR3aa: CASSEWEGAGELFF; CDR3nt: TGTGCCAGCAGTGAATGGGAGGGGGCCGGGGAGCTGTTTTTT
d_gene: TRBD1; len: 15; v_gene: TRBV27; j_gene: TRBJ2-1; abundance: -; CDR3aa: CASRPRGPLNNEQFF; CDR3nt: TGTGCCAGCCGGCCGAGGGGGCCACTAAACAATGAGCAGTTCTTC
d_gene: TRBD2; len: 17; v_gene: TRBV4-1; j_gene: TRBJ2-7; abundance: -; CDR3aa: CASSQDDAGGLSYEQYF; CDR3nt: TGCGCCAGCAGCCAAGATGATGCGGGGGGACTTTCCTACGAGCAGTACTTC
d_gene: TRBD2; len: 15; v_gene: TRBV28; j_gene: TRBJ2-7; abundance: -; CDR3aa: CASSRGLAWDYEQYF; CDR3nt: TGTGCCAGCAGTCGAGGACTAGCGTGGGACTACGAGCAGTACTTC
d_gene: -; len: 19; v_gene: TRBV4-1; j_gene: TRBJ1-1; abundance: -; CDR3aa: CASSERGVQRGLWDTEAFF; CDR3nt: TGCGCCAGCAGCGAAAGAGGGGTTCAACGGGGCCTGTGGGACACTGAAGCTTTCTTT
d_gene: -; len: 15; v_gene: TRBV6-6; j_gene: TRBJ2-1; abundance: -; CDR3aa: CASSRSGTGYNEQFF; CDR3nt: TGTGCCAGCAGCCGATCTGGGACGGGGTACAATGAGCAGTTCTTC
d_gene: TRBD2; len: 16; v_gene: TRBV24-1; j_gene: TRBJ2-3; abundance: once; CDR3aa: CATSDRTSGGGNTQYF; CDR3nt: TGTGCCACCAGTGATCGGACTAGCGGGGGTGGCAATACGCAGTATTTT
d_gene: -; len: 15; v_gene: TRBV28; j_gene: TRBJ2-1; abundance: -; CDR3aa: CASSQQGSSYNEQFF; CDR3nt: TGTGCCAGCAGTCAACAGGGCAGTTCCTACAATGAGCAGTTCTTC
d_gene: -; len: 16; v_gene: TRBV9; j_gene: TRBJ1-6; abundance: -; CDR3aa: CASSPRDNKRNSPLHF; CDR3nt: TGTGCCAGCAGCCCTCGGGACAACAAAAGGAATTCACCCCTCCACTTT
d_gene: -; len: 14; v_gene: TRBV10-1; j_gene: TRBJ2-3; abundance: -; CDR3aa: CASSDLTSTDTQYF; CDR3nt: TGCGCCAGCAGTGATCTGACTAGCACAGATACGCAGTATTTT
d_gene: TRBD2; len: 14; v_gene: TRBV7-7; j_gene: TRBJ2-1; abundance: -; CDR3aa: CASSEMTSGTEQFF; CDR3nt: TGTGCTAGCAGCGAGATGACTAGCGGGACTGAGCAGTTCTTC
d_gene: -; len: 14; v_gene: TRBV2; j_gene: TRBJ1-4; abundance: -; CDR3aa: CASRYRATNEKLFF; CDR3nt: TGTGCCAGCAGATACAGGGCTACTAATGAAAAACTGTTTTTT
d_gene: -; len: 11; v_gene: TRBV19; j_gene: TRBJ2-2; abundance: -; CDR3aa: CASSNLRELFF; CDR3nt: TGTGCCAGTAGTAACCTCCGGGAGCTGTTTTTT
d_gene: -; len: 15; v_gene: TRBV2; j_gene: TRBJ1-2; abundance: -; CDR3aa: CASMIRQAKNYGYTF; CDR3nt: TGTGCCAGTATGATAAGACAGGCAAAAAATTATGGCTACACCTTC
d_gene: -; len: 14; v_gene: TRBV2; j_gene: TRBJ1-2; abundance: -; CDR3aa: CASRSGSTNYGYTF; CDR3nt: TGTGCCAGCAGATCGGGAAGTACTAACTATGGCTACACCTTC